One sample yielded the 27 T cell receptor beta chains listed below, sequenced in a study of T cell responses to AZD1222 COVID-19 vaccine. Sequenced by immunoSEQ multiplex PCR; TCRdb stores in-frame clones only, minus some. The sample carries about 190,000 clones, roughly 93% recorded once. The source was peripheral blood, collected on day 0 of AZD1222 vaccination. Receptors were obtained from an adult in good health.

The CDR3 is CASSKLAGRGSGELFF. DNA for the CDR3: TGTGCCAGCAGCAAGCTAGCGGGAAGGGGGTCCGGGGAGCTGTTTTTT. This chain uses TRBV3-1 (or the pseudogene TRBV3-2) with TRBJ2-2, with 9 bases that match TRBD2. The length of the CDR3 is 16 residues. In germline, CDR1 is LGHDT, CDR2 YNNKEL (reference sequence). Trimming at V came to 5 bases and at J to 6 bases, leaving 10 bases not matched to a gene.

The chain uses TRBV9 and TRBJ1-1, with 7 bases lining up with TRBD1. J gave up 1 base and V 3 bases, and 3 bases lay outside the gene matches. Germline CDR1 reads SGDLS; CDR2 reads YYNGEE. The CDR3 sequence is 14 residues long. The CDR3 nucleotides read TGTGCCAGCAGCGGGACAGGAGCGAACACTGAAGCTTTCTTT. Amino acids: CASSGTGANTEAFF. Full variable domain (remainder filled in from reference TRBV9 and TRBJ1-1): DSGVTQTPKHLITATGQRVTLRCSPRSGDLSVYWYQQSLDQGLQFLIQYYNGEERAKGNILERFSAQQFPDLHSELNLSSLELGDSALYFCASSGTGANTEAFFGQGTRLTVV.

The V gene is TRBV2, the J gene TRBJ2-1, with 10 bases fitting TRBD2. Looked up from germline, CDR1 is SNHLY and CDR2 is FYNNEI. J was trimmed by 4 bases and V by 2 bases; bases with no gene match: 14. This CDR3 has 19 amino acids. The CDR3 DNA reads TGTGCCAGCAGTGAACTCTCGGCTAGCGGGAGCAGGCTTTACAATGAGCAGTTCTTC. Translation gives CASSELSASGSRLYNEQFF.

The V and J genes are TRBV9 and TRBJ1-5; 8 nucleotides agree with TRBD1. The germline V gene has CDR1 SGDLS and CDR2 YYNGEE. V shed 5 bases, J shed 3 bases, and the junction held 4 bases outside the gene matches. The CDR3 extends over 14 amino acids. As DNA, the CDR3 is TGTGCCAGCAGTCAGGGGGCCAACAATCAGCCCCAGCATTTT. Encoded protein: CASSQGANNQPQHF.

The chain carries TRBV4-1 and TRBJ2-5; 11 nucleotides match TRBD1. This CDR3 region has 15 residues. The germline V gene encodes CDR1 MGHRA and CDR2 YSYEKL. V was clipped by 1 base and J by 5 bases; unmatched bases: 3. Here the CDR3 reads CASSQGTGGAETQYF. For the CDR3, the DNA is TGCGCCAGCAGCCAAGGGACAGGGGGCGCGGAGACCCAGTACTTC.

The chain employs TRBV7-8 and TRBJ2-2; D might be TRBD2 (5 bases). The CDR3 has 14 residues. V dropped 2 bases and J dropped 2 bases, with 6 bases sitting between them. The V gene's germline CDR1 is SGHVS and CDR2 FQNEAQ. The CDR3 loop reads CASSLLANTGELFF. The CDR3 coding sequence is TGTGCCAGCAGCTTACTAGCTAACACCGGGGAGCTGTTTTTT.

The V gene is TRBV11-2, the J gene TRBJ1-2; 8 bases fit TRBD1. After removal of 6 bases from V and 8 bases from J, the junction contained 8 bases not matched to a gene. This CDR3 has 13 amino acids. The V gene's germline CDR1 is SGHAT and CDR2 FQNNGV. The CDR3 reads CASRSTGGGGYTF. The DNA of the CDR3 is TGTGCCAGCAGATCAACAGGGGGAGGCGGCTACACCTTC.

The V gene is TRBV6-5, the J gene TRBJ1-6; 10 nucleotides agree with TRBD1. The CDR3 extends over 15 amino acids. Germline CDR1 and CDR2: MNHEY and SVGAGI. Trimming removed 7 bases from V and 7 bases from J; junction bases left unmatched: 7. The DNA for the CDR3 is TGTGCCAGCACCGGGACAGGGGCAAAAAATTCACCCCTCCACTTT. This gives the protein CASTGTGAKNSPLHF.

The J gene is TRBJ1-1, the V gene TRBV5-6; D uncertain. The germline V gene encodes CDR1 SGHDT and CDR2 YYEEEE. The CDR3 spans 15 residues. Trimming removed 0 bases at V and 7 bases at J, with 16 bases between. This CDR3 reads CASSLGPTMGSEAFF. In nucleotides, the CDR3 is TGTGCCAGCAGCTTGGGACCGACGATGGGAAGTGAAGCTTTCTTT.

This rearrangement joins TRBV7-6 to TRBJ1-5, with 8 bases identical to TRBD1. The CDR3 length is 14 residues. J was trimmed by 3 bases and V by 8 bases; bases with no gene match: 6. Germline values: CDR1 SGHVS, CDR2 FNYEAQ. The CDR3 bases are TGTGCCAGCGCTGGACAGGGCTCCAATCAGCCCCAGCATTTT. Translated: CASAGQGSNQPQHF.

This clone was seen only once. The rearrangement uses TRBV9 and TRBJ1-6; D unresolved. Trimming took off 4 bases at V and 8 bases at J, with 16 bases between the two ends. Germline CDR1 reads SGDLS; CDR2 reads YYNGEE. The CDR3 totals 15 residues. The DNA of the CDR3 is TGTGCCAGCAGCCTCACCTGGGCCCTGGATTCACCCCTCCACTTT. The encoded protein is CASSLTWALDSPLHF.

V usage is TRBV9 and J usage is TRBJ1-2; 9 bases fit TRBD1. The CDR3 length is 17 residues. J was trimmed by 7 bases and V by 1 base; bases with no gene match: 14. Germline-derived CDR1 and CDR2 are SGDLS and YYNGEE. CDR3 sequence reads: CASSVRGAGTGTTGYTF. CDR3 in DNA: TGTGCCAGCAGCGTACGGGGGGCCGGGACAGGGACTACTGGCTACACCTTC.

CDR3 DNA: TGTGCCAGCAGGACCGGGACCGCTGAAGCTTTCTTT. It codes for CASRTGTAEAFF. The chain links TRBV7-9 to TRBJ1-1; maybe TRBD1 (5 bases). The CDR3 covers 12 residues. V was clipped by 6 bases and J by 6 bases, with 11 bases between them. Germline V gives CDR1 SEHNR, CDR2 FQNEAQ (reference sequence).

The chain carries TRBV27 and TRBJ1-1; D not resolved. V was cut by 5 bases and J by 0 bases, with 13 bases left in between. The CDR3 is made up of 15 amino acids. Germline CDR1 is MNHEY and CDR2 is SMNVEV (reference sequence). CDR3 DNA sequence: TGTGCCAGCAGTCCGGGCCTATTCTTGAACACTGAAGCTTTCTTT. Translation: CASSPGLFLNTEAFF.

A few counts support this clone. The chain employs TRBV28 and TRBJ2-7, with D perhaps matching TRBD1 or TRBD2 (7 bases each). CDR3 size: 16 residues. The germline gives CDR1 MDHEN, CDR2 SYDVKM. The germline V and J ends were trimmed by 8 bases and 6 bases, with 26 bases remaining between them. The chain's CDR3 is CASLPKGAYREGEQYF. The CDR3 bases are TGTGCCAGCTTACCAAAGGGGGCGTATAGGGAGGGCGAGCAGTACTTC.

The genes are TRBV15 and TRBJ1-4; D not certain. Trimming removed 8 bases from V and 0 bases from J, with 7 bases in between. The CDR3 totals 13 residues. Germline CDR1 is LNHNV and CDR2 is YYDKDF (reference sequence). This chain's CDR3 is CATRGATNEKLFF. The CDR3 region has the DNA TGTGCCACCCGCGGAGCAACTAATGAAAAACTGTTTTTT.

The chain employs TRBV18 and TRBJ2-7, with D tentatively TRBD1 or TRBD2 (6 bases each). V lost 0 bases to trimming and J lost 9 bases, with 9 bases between them. CDR1 is KGHSH, CDR2 LQKENI, per germline. The CDR3 length is 12 residues. CDR3 amino acids: CASSPPGGGQYF. The CDR3 nucleotides read TGTGCCAGCTCACCACCCGGGGGCGGGCAGTACTTC.

This chain links TRBV10-1 with TRBJ2-1, with D possibly being TRBD2 (6 bases). The CDR3 has 13 residues. CDR1 and CDR2 from the germline V gene are WNHNN and SYGVQD (reference sequence). V lost 4 bases and J 5 bases, leaving 9 bases between the germline ends. The CDR3, as DNA: TGCGCCAGCAGTGCGGGCGGGGACAATGAGCAGTTCTTC. It encodes CASSAGGDNEQFF.

The chain carries TRBV28 and TRBJ1-3; 7 nucleotides match TRBD1. The CDR3 loop spans 16 amino acids. CDR1 and CDR2 from the germline V gene are MDHEN and SYDVKM. The junction had 4 bases not matched to a gene; V was cut back by 2 bases and J by 0 bases. The CDR3 spells CASSLPGQNSGNTIYF. The CDR3 DNA reads TGTGCCAGCAGTTTACCGGGACAGAACTCTGGAAACACCATATATTTT.

This clone was recorded once. The gene calls are TRBV7-9 and TRBJ2-7; TRBD1 matches 10 bases. CDR1 SEHNR and CDR2 FQNEAQ come from the germline V gene (reference sequence). The CDR3 extends over 16 amino acids. V trimming: 5 bases; J trimming: 5 bases; junction bases outside the gene matches: 12. The CDR3 region is CASSPKMGTGVDEQYF. CDR3 sequence (DNA): TGTGCCAGCAGCCCGAAGATGGGGACAGGGGTCGACGAGCAGTACTTC.

The J gene is TRBJ1-5, the V gene TRBV19; tentative D call: TRBD1 (6 bases). The CDR3 consists of 15 residues. V was clipped by 5 bases and J by 0 bases, with 11 bases between them. Germline V CDR1 and CDR2: LNHDA, SQIVND (reference sequence). As DNA, the CDR3 is TGTGCCAGTAGTCTCAGGGGATATAGCAATCAGCCCCAGCATTTT. Protein sequence: CASSLRGYSNQPQHF.

This clone was detected only once. The chain uses TRBV6-5 and TRBJ1-6; the match to TRBD1 covers 10 bases. The length of the CDR3 is 16 residues. Germline V CDR1 and CDR2: MNHEY, SVGAGI. Trimming cost V 2 bases and J 10 bases; bases outside gene matches: 8. In DNA, the CDR3 is TGTGCCAGCAGTTACCTACCGACAGGGGGCAACTCACCCCTCCACTTT. Translating it yields CASSYLPTGGNSPLHF.

This rearrangement joins TRBV7-6 to TRBJ2-1; tentatively, D is TRBD2 (8 bases). The CDR3 consists of 17 residues. Germline lookup yields CDR1 SGHVS and CDR2 FNYEAQ. Deletions cut 3 bases from V and 5 bases from J, with 20 bases between. The CDR3 region has the DNA TGTGCCAGCAGCTTCTCAGGGGGGACTAGTTCCCACAATGAGCAGTTCTTC. This translates into CASSFSGGTSSHNEQFF.

The rearrangement uses TRBV5-1 and TRBJ1-5; no reliable D call. CDR1 SGHRS and CDR2 YFSETQ come from the germline V gene. Trimming pared 0 bases from V and 0 bases from J, leaving 7 bases between. This CDR3 spans 15 amino acids. The CDR3 coding sequence is TGCGCCAGCAGCTTGGCTTCCATTAGCAATCAGCCCCAGCATTTT. Protein sequence: CASSLASISNQPQHF.

The chain has TRBV27 and TRBJ2-3, with D unresolved. This CDR3 region has 15 residues. The V gene's germline CDR1 is MNHEY and CDR2 SMNVEV (reference sequence). V lost 4 bases and J 3 bases, leaving 14 bases between the germline ends. CDR3 in amino acids: CASSSQREFTDTQYF. The CDR3 DNA reads as TGTGCCAGCAGTTCTCAGCGAGAATTTACAGATACGCAGTATTTT.

The V call is TRBV28, the J call TRBJ1-1; the D gene is possibly TRBD1 (6 bases). This CDR3 spans 15 amino acids. From germline, CDR1 is MDHEN and CDR2 SYDVKM. With 4 bases removed from V and 0 bases from J, the gap between germline ends came to 12 bases. CDR3 residues: CASSSFDRMNTEAFF. The CDR3, as DNA: TGTGCCAGCAGTTCCTTTGACAGGATGAACACTGAAGCTTTCTTT.

This clone was counted a single time. CDR3 in amino acids: CASSARDREIGGYTF. CDR3 bases: TGTGCCAGCAGCGCCCGGGACAGGGAGATAGGTGGCTACACCTTC. V is TRBV9 and J is TRBJ1-2; TRBD1 agrees at 9 bases. With 3 bases clipped from V and 7 bases from J, the junction kept 10 bases outside the gene matches. Looked up from germline, CDR1 is SGDLS and CDR2 is YYNGEE. The CDR3 covers 15 residues.